A selection of T cell receptor beta chains follows, all from one sample in a study of cytomegalovirus exposure and HLA in healthy donors. Only in-frame clones appear in the TCRdb table, and some are missing; sequencing was by immunoSEQ multiplex PCR. The table shows around 94,000 clones, with roughly three quarters occurring only once. The source material was PBMCs. These receptors came from a male donor in good health and CMV-seropositive. The CDR3 runs from the conserved cysteine through the conserved F or W. A D gene is named only where the DNA matches it firmly. Clone sizes are given selectively: once, few, many, or a class where the clone is expanded.

d_gene: .
len: 12
v_gene: TRBV28
abundance: .
j_gene: TRBJ1-5
CDR3aa: CASRGGNQPQHF
CDR3nt: TGTGCCAGCAGGGGAGGCAATCAGCCCCAGCATTTT

d_gene: TRBD2
len: 14
v_gene: TRBV7-9
abundance: once
j_gene: TRBJ2-1
CDR3aa: CASSPRTRYNEQFF
CDR3nt: TGTGCCAGCAGCCCACGGACTAGGTACAATGAGCAGTTCTTC

d_gene: .
len: 15
v_gene: TRBV2
abundance: once
j_gene: TRBJ1-5
CDR3aa: CASSSFAGSNQPQHF
CDR3nt: TGTGCCAGCAGCTCTTTCGCAGGTAGCAATCAGCCCCAGCATTTT

d_gene: .
len: 13
v_gene: TRBV29-1
abundance: .
j_gene: TRBJ2-1
CDR3aa: CSVTVNSYNEQFF
CDR3nt: TGCAGCGTTACAGTGAACTCCTACAATGAGCAGTTCTTC

d_gene: .
len: 14
v_gene: TRBV28
abundance: .
j_gene: TRBJ1-6
CDR3aa: CAINRSSYNSPLHF
CDR3nt: TGTGCCATCAACAGGTCCTCCTATAATTCACCCCTCCACTTT

d_gene: TRBD2
len: 17
v_gene: TRBV5-1
abundance: .
j_gene: TRBJ2-7
CDR3aa: CASSFASGSTTSYEQYF
CDR3nt: TGCGCCAGCAGCTTTGCCAGCGGGAGCACCACCTCCTACGAGCAGTACTTC

d_gene: .
len: 11
v_gene: TRBV19
abundance: .
j_gene: TRBJ2-2
CDR3aa: CASRHTGELFF
CDR3nt: TGTGCCAGTAGACATACCGGGGAGCTGTTTTTT

d_gene: .
len: 15
v_gene: TRBV2
abundance: .
j_gene: TRBJ2-2
CDR3aa: CASSFFIGVPGELFF
CDR3nt: TGTGCCAGCAGTTTTTTTATCGGGGTGCCCGGGGAGCTGTTTTTT

d_gene: .
len: 14
v_gene: TRBV6-5
abundance: once
j_gene: TRBJ2-5
CDR3aa: CASSSRDSEETQYF
CDR3nt: TGTGCCAGCAGTTCGCGGGACAGCGAAGAGACCCAGTACTTC

d_gene: .
len: 14
v_gene: TRBV2
abundance: .
j_gene: TRBJ2-2
CDR3aa: CASTVAQNTGELFF
CDR3nt: TGTGCCAGCACGGTCGCCCAGAACACCGGGGAGCTGTTTTTT

d_gene: .
len: 12
v_gene: TRBV10-3
abundance: few
j_gene: TRBJ1-1
CDR3aa: CAISGRDTEAFF
CDR3nt: TGTGCCATCAGCGGTCGGGACACTGAAGCTTTCTTT

d_gene: .
len: 14
v_gene: TRBV7-2
abundance: .
j_gene: TRBJ2-7
CDR3aa: CASSPQAGRYEQYF
CDR3nt: TGTGCCAGCAGCCCCCAGGCAGGGAGGTACGAGCAGTACTTC

d_gene: .
len: 11
v_gene: TRBV7-9
abundance: .
j_gene: TRBJ2-5
CDR3aa: CASSTRETQYF
CDR3nt: TGTGCCAGCAGCACGAGGGAGACCCAGTACTTC

d_gene: TRBD1
len: 15
v_gene: TRBV5-4
abundance: .
j_gene: TRBJ2-5
CDR3aa: CASSPPGDRGETQYF
CDR3nt: TGTGCCAGCAGCCCCCCTGGGGACAGGGGGGAGACCCAGTACTTC

d_gene: .
len: 11
v_gene: TRBV28
abundance: .
j_gene: TRBJ1-2
CDR3aa: CASSGMNGYTF
CDR3nt: TGTGCCAGCTCCGGGATGAACGGCTACACCTTC

d_gene: TRBD2
len: 16
v_gene: TRBV19
abundance: .
j_gene: TRBJ2-3
CDR3aa: CASSTRTSGPTDTQYF
CDR3nt: TGTGCCAGTAGTACACGGACTAGCGGCCCCACAGATACGCAGTATTTT